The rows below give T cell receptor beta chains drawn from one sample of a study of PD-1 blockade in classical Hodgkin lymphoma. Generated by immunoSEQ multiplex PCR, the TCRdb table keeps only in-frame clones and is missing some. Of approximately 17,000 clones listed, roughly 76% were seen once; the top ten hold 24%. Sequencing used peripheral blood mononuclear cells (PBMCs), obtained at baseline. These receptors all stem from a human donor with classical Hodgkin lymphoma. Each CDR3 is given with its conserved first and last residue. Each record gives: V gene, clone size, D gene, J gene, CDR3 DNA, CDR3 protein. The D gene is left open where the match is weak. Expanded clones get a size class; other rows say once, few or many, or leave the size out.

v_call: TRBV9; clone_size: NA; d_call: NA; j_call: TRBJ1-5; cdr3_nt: TGTGCCAGCAGCGTAGGGGGGGGAGAGGGCAATCAGCCCCAGCATTTT; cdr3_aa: CASSVGGGEGNQPQHF
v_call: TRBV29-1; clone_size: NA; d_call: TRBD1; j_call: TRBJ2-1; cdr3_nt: TGCAGCGTCGGACAGGGGGCAGGGAATGAGCAGTTCTTC; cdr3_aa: CSVGQGAGNEQFF
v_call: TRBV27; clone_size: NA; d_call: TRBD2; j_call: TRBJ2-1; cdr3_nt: TGTGCGAGCAGTACTTTAGCGGGAGACAACAATGAGGAGTTCTTC; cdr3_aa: CASSTLAGDNNEEFF
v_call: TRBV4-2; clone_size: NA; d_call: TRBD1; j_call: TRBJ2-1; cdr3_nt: TGTGCCAGCAGCCTCAAGGACAGGGGGGAGTACAATGAGCAGTTCTTC; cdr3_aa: CASSLKDRGEYNEQFF
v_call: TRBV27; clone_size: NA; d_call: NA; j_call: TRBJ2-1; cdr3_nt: TGTGCCAGCAGTCCCTCACCAGCGTCGGGGGCGTTGGGTGAGCAGTTCTTC; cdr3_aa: CASSPSPASGALGEQFF
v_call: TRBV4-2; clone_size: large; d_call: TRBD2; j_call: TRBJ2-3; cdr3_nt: TGTGCCAGCAGCCAAGGAACGGGGCGGGGGGGCACAGATACGCAGTATTTT; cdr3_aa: CASSQGTGRGGTDTQYF
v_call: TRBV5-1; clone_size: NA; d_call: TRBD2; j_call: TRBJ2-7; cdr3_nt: TGCGCCAGCAGCCTTGGTAGCGGGGTATCCTACGAGCAGTACTTC; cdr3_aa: CASSLGSGVSYEQYF
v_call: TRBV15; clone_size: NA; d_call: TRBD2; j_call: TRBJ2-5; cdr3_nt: TGTGCCACCAGCAGGTGGAATGTCGCGGGAGGCTCTGAGACCCAGTACTTC; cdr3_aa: CATSRWNVAGGSETQYF
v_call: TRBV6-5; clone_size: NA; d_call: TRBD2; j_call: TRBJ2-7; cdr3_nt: TGTGCCAGCAAAGGCGGGAGGGCCTCCTACGAGCAGTACTTC; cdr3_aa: CASKGGRASYEQYF
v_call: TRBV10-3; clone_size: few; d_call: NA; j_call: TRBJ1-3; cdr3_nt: TGTGCCATCAGTGAGTCAGTACAGGCTGGAAACACCATATATTTT; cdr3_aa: CAISESVQAGNTIYF
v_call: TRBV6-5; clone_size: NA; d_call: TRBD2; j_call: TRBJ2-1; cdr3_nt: TGTGCCAGCAGTACCACGGGGGGGCCCTACAATGAGCAGTTCTTC; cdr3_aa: CASSTTGGPYNEQFF
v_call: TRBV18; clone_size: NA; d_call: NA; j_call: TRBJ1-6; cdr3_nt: TGTGCCAGCTCACCTCTGGGCGGCGCGAATTCACCCCTCCACTTT; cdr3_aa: CASSPLGGANSPLHF
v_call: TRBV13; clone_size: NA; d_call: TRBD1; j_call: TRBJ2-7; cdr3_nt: TGTGCCAGCAGCGGGACAGAGGCGAGCTCCTACGAGCAGTACTTC; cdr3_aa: CASSGTEASSYEQYF
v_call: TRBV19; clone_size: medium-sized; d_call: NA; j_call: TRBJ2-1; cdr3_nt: TGTGCCAGTAGTCCCCCGCCGTCACAGTTCTTC; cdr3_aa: CASSPPPSQFF
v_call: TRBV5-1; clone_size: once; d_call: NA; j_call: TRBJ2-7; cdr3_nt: TGCGCCAGCAGCTTGGACTTAGACAGCTCTCAGTACTTC; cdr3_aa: CASSLDLDSSQYF
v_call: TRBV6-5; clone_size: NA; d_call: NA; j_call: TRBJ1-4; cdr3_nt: TGTGCCAGCAGCGATCATAAAGGAAATGAAAAACTGTTTTTT; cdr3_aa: CASSDHKGNEKLFF
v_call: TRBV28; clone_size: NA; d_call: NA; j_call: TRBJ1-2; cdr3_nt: TGTGCCAGCAGTTTAGGGGTAGGGCCGGTCTATGGCTACACCTTC; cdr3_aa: CASSLGVGPVYGYTF
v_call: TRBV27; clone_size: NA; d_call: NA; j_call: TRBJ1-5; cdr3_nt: TGTGCCAGCAGTTTAAAAGGACACGATAGCAATCAGCCCCAGCATTTT; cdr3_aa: CASSLKGHDSNQPQHF
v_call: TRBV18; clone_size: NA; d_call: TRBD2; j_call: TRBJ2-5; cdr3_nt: TGTGCCAGCTCACCACTTGGGGGGGACGCGGAGGAGACCCAGTACTTC; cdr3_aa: CASSPLGGDAEETQYF
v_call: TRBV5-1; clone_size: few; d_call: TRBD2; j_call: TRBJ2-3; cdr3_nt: TGCGCCAGCAGCTTGAGGCTAGCGGGAGCCAGCACAGATACGCAGTATTTT; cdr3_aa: CASSLRLAGASTDTQYF
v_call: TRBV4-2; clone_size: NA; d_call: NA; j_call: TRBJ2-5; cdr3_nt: TGTGCCAGCAGCCAAGAGAGGGGCTCAGGGGAGACCCAGTACTTC; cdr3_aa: CASSQERGSGETQYF
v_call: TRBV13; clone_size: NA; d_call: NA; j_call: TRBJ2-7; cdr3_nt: TGTGCCAGCAGCTTAGGGTACGAGCAGTACTTC; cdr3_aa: CASSLGYEQYF
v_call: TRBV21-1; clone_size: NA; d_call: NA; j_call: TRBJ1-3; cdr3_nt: TGTGCCAGCAGCATCCCTAGGGGCAGAGTCCCAATTCCTACTGGAAACACCATATATTTT; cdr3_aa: CASSIPRGRVPIPTGNTIYF
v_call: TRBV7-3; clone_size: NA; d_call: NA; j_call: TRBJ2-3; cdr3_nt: TGTGCCAGCAGTCCAGGGGTGAGAGGCACAGATACGCAGTATTTT; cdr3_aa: CASSPGVRGTDTQYF
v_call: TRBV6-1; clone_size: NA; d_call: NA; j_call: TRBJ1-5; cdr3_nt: TGTGCCAGCAGTGAACGGCGTCCGGGGTTCAGCAATCAGCCCCAGCATTTT; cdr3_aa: CASSERRPGFSNQPQHF
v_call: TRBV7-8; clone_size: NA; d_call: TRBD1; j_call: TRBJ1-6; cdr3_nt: TGTGCCAGCAGCCGGGACAGGGGTCCCTCTTCACCCCTCCACTTT; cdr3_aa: CASSRDRGPSSPLHF
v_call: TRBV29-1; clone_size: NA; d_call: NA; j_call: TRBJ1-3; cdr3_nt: TGCAGCGTTGAAGATCCCTGGGGTGTCTCTGGAAACACCATATATTTT; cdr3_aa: CSVEDPWGVSGNTIYF
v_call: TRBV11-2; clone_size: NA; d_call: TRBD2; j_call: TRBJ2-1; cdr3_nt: TGTGCCAGCAGCTTTACTAGAGCGGGAGGAGACAATGAGCAGTTCTTC; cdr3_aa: CASSFTRAGGDNEQFF
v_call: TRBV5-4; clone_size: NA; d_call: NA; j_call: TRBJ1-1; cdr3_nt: TGTGCCAGCAGCTTGGAGGTACGCACTGAAGCTTTCTTT; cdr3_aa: CASSLEVRTEAFF
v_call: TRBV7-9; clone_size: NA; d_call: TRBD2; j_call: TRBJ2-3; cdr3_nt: TGTGCCAGCAGCTTATTTAGCGGGAAAGATAGAGATACGCAGTATTTT; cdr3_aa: CASSLFSGKDRDTQYF
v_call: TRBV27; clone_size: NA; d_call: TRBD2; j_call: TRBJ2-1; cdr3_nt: TGTGCCAGCAGTTCCTCCCAGACTAGCGGGGTGAGCTCCTACAATGAGCAGTTCTTC; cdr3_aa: CASSSSQTSGVSSYNEQFF
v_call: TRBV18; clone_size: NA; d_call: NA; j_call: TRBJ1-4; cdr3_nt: TGTGCCAGCTCCCCTATGGGACCCAATGAAAAACTGTTTTTT; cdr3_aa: CASSPMGPNEKLFF
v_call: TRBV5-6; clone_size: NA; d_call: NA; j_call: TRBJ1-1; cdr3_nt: TGTGCCAGCAGCTTGGGGGTGTTCACCCGTTTGAACACTGAAGCTTTCTTT; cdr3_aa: CASSLGVFTRLNTEAFF
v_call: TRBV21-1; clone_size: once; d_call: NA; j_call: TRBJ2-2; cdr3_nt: TGTGCCAGCAGCAAAGGCGGGGCGGACACCGGGGAGCTGTTTTTT; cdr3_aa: CASSKGGADTGELFF
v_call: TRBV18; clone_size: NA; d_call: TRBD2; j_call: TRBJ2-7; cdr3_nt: TGTGCCAGCTCACCCGCGGGACTAGCGGGCTTATACGAGCAGTACTTC; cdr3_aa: CASSPAGLAGLYEQYF
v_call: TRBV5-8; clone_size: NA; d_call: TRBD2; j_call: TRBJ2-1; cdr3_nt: TGTGCCAGCAGCTTGTCCTTAGGGACTAGCGGAGCTGAGCAGTTCTTC; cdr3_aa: CASSLSLGTSGAEQFF
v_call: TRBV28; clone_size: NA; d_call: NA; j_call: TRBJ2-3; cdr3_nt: TGTGCCAGCAGTTCGGCGGCGTGGGCTCTATGGACAGATACGCAGTATTTT; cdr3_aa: CASSSAAWALWTDTQYF
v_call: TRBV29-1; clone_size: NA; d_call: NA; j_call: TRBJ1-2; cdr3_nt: TGCAGCTTCGGGATCGCTAACTATGGCTACACCTTC; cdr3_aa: CSFGIANYGYTF
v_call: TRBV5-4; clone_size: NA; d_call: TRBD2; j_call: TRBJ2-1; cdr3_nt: TGTGCCAGCAGCTCTCCGCCTCGTCTAGCGGGAGCAAATGAGCAGTTCTTC; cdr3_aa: CASSSPPRLAGANEQFF
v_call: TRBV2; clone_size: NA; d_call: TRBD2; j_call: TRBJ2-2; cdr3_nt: TGTGCCAGCAGTGAAATGGGGACTAGCGGGAGATACACCGGGGAGCTGTTTTTT; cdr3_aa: CASSEMGTSGRYTGELFF
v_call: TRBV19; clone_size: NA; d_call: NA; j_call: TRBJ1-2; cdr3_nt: TGTGCCAGTGGGACGTTTGTCAGATTTCGTCAGTTAACAGACTATGGCTACACCTTC; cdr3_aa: CASGTFVRFRQLTDYGYTF
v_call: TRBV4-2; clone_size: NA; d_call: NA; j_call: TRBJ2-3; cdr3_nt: TGTGCCAGCAGCCAAGTGCCCTCGGGCAGGGGAAAAACAGATACGCAGTATTTT; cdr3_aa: CASSQVPSGRGKTDTQYF
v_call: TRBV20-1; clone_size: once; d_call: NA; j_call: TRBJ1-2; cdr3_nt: TGCAGTGCTTGGGTTTCGGAGGGCTACACCTTC; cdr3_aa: CSAWVSEGYTF
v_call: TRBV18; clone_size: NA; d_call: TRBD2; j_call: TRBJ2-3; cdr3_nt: TGTGCCAGCTCACCCGGTAGCGGGAGGGCGACAGATACGCAGTATTTT; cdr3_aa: CASSPGSGRATDTQYF
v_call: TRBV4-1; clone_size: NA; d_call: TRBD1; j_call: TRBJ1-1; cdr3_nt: TGCGCCAGCAGCCTCCAAGCCCCAGGGACAGGGGAGGATGAAGCTTTCTTT; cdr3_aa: CASSLQAPGTGEDEAFF
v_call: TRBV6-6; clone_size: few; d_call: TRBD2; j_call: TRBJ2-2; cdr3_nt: TGTGCCAGCGGGAAGGGACTACCGAACACCGGGGAGCTGTTTTTT; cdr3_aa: CASGKGLPNTGELFF
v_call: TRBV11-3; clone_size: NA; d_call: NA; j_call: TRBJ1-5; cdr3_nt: TGTGCCAGCAGCCTCCACTCCGGGCAGCCCCAGCATTTT; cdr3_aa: CASSLHSGQPQHF
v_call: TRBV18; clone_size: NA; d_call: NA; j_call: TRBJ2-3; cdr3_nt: TGTGCCAGCTCACCACTTTACAGCACAGATACGCAGTATTTT; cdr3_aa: CASSPLYSTDTQYF
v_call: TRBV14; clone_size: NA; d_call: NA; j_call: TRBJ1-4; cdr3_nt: TGTGCCAGCAGCCTCCCTCCGGGGGAAAAACTGTTTTTT; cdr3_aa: CASSLPPGEKLFF
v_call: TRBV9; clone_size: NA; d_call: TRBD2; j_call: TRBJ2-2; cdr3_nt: TGTGCCAGCAGCCTACTGACTAGCGGGGGCCTCACCGGGGAGCTGTTTTTT; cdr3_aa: CASSLLTSGGLTGELFF
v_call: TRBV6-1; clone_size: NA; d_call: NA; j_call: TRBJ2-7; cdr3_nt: TGTGCCAGCAGTGAATCCCAGGGGAGCTACGAGCAGTACTTC; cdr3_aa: CASSESQGSYEQYF
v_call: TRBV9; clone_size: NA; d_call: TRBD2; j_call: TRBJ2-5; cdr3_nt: TGTGCCAGCAGCGGGGGACTAGCGGGAGGGGAGACCCAGTACTTC; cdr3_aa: CASSGGLAGGETQYF
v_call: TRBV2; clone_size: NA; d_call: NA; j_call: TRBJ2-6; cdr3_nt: TGTGCCAGCAGTGAGAGGGGAGGGGGCGCGGGGGCCAACGTCCTGACTTTC; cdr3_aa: CASSERGGGAGANVLTF
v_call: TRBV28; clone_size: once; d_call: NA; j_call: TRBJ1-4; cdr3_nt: TGTGCCAGCAGTTATTCAGGGGAAAAACTGTTTTTT; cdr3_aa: CASSYSGEKLFF
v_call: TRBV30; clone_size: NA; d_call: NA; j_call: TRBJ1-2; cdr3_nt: TGTGCCTGGAGTCCCCCCATAACAGGTAGCTATGGCTACACCTTC; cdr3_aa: CAWSPPITGSYGYTF